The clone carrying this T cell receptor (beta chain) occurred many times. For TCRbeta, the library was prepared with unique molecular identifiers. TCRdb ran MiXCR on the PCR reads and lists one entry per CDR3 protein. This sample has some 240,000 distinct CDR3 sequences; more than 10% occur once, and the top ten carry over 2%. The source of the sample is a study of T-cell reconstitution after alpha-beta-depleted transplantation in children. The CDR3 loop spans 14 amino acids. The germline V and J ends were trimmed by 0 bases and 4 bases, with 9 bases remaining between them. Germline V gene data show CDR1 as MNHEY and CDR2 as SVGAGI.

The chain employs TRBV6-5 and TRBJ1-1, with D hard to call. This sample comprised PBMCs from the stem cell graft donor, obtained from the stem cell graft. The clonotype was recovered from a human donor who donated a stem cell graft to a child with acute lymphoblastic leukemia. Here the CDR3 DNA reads TGTGCCAGCAGTTACTCGGTGCCAGGCACTGAAGCTTTCTTT. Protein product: CASSYSVPGTEAFF.